This T cell receptor beta chain was profiled in a study of shared clonotypes between healthy human individuals. CD4+ cells underwent separation, giving CD45RA+ naive and CD45RA-negative memory subsets. Study processing details: Because ImmunoSEQ provided only junction sequences with no quality scores, the filtering differed. Repertoires were generated with immunoSEQ multiplex PCR, while TCRdb's copy carries only in-frame clones and drops some. V, J and clone size reflect that table, while D and trimming were determined from the DNA. The data show about 2.3 million clones, over 85% seen once. Germline V gene lookup returns CDR1 MDHEN and CDR2 SYDVKM. Trimming removed 5 bases at V and 4 bases at J, with 23 bases between. This CDR3 comprises 17 residues.

The sequence came from a man aged 18-30 years in good health. Some clones in this sample may be carry-over from other donors' samples. The V gene is TRBV28, the J gene TRBJ1-1; TRBD1 is a possible D gene (5 bases). Sequences were obtained from naive CD4+ T cells from PBMCs. The subset was: CD45RA+ positively selected. The CDR3 DNA follows: TGTGCCAGCAGTACCCCTCCAGACCGGGGGTTATTCACTGAAGCTTTCTTT. Protein: CASSTPPDRGLFTEAFF.